This T cell receptor (beta chain) was observed in a study of blood T cell repertoires in COVID-19. The CDR3 covers 16 residues. Germline CDR1 is KGHDR and CDR2 is SFDVKD. J was trimmed by 2 bases and V by 9 bases; bases with no gene match: 10. Sequenced by immunoSEQ multiplex PCR; TCRdb stores in-frame clones only, minus some. Of over 110,000 clones detected, approximately 88% appear once; the ten largest clones hold around 28%. V usage is TRBV24-1 and J usage is TRBJ2-5, with 11 bases identical to TRBD2. This clonotype was sampled from a human donor in a cohort sampled during active COVID-19. Sequences were obtained from peripheral blood. The CDR3 loop reads CATPLAGEPLQETQYF. The CDR3 nucleotides are TGTGCCACCCCACTAGCGGGGGAACCATTACAAGAGACCCAGTACTTC.